This T cell receptor (beta chain) stems from a study of vaccination and CD4 T cells after COVID-19. This CDR3 has 14 amino acids. Germline-derived CDR1 and CDR2 are GTSNPN and SVGIG (reference sequence). The germline V and J ends were trimmed by 0 bases and 5 bases, with 11 bases remaining between them. As for treatment: roughly 10-day PBMC culture with coronavirus spike peptide pools or control peptides (ViraFEST assay). Concerning this clonotype itself: No antigen is known for it.

Sequence data for DNA of cultured CD4+ T cells were generated by the Oncomine TCR Beta short-read assay. Genomic DNA was taken out of cultured CD4+ T cells by extraction. TCRdb independently ran MiXCR on the PCR reads; one entry per CDR3 protein. This table holds 13,000 or so distinct CDR3 sequences, over 45% found once. The clonotype originates from a human donor who had recovered from COVID-19. The V gene is TRBV30, the J gene TRBJ1-5, with a weak D call TRBD1 (6 bases). Specimen: CD4+ T cells from blood, cultured in vitro. CDR3 sequence: CAWSVRRGDQPQHF. Here the CDR3 DNA reads TGTGCCTGGAGTGTACGCAGGGGAGATCAGCCCCAGCATTTT. Together with reference TRBV30 and TRBJ1-5, the CDR3 gives the full variable domain: SQTIHQWPATLVQPVGSPLSLECTVEGTSNPNLYWYRQAAGRGLQLLFYSVGIGQISSEVPQNLSASRPQDRQFILSSKKLLLSDSGFYLCAWSVRRGDQPQHFGDGTRLSIL.